This TCR beta chain was sequenced during a study of T cells after yellow fever vaccination. Regarding the study as a whole: Researchers noted that a small share of clonotypes showed up in both CD4 and CD8 compartments. Peaking faster, on day 5 versus 15, the secondary response was nonetheless weaker.

TCRdb reprocessed the 5' RACE reads via MiXCR and lists one record per CDR3 protein. This table has 450,000 to 600,000 distinct CDR3 sequences, about a sixth appearing once. The germline V and J ends were trimmed by 4 bases and 9 bases, with 16 bases remaining between them. Looked up from germline, CDR1 is SNHLY and CDR2 is FYNNEI. The CDR3 runs to 14 residues. A word on this clonotype: The antigen is unknown.

The clonotype comes from a man younger than 35 who received the YFV17D yellow fever vaccine. This sample comprised PBMCs, obtained around 5 days after the first yellow fever vaccination. The V call is TRBV2, the J call TRBJ2-1; D may be TRBD2 (5 bases). The CDR3 DNA is TGTGCCAGCAGTGTTCGTCTAGCCGTGGCTGAGCAGTTCTTC. This sequence encodes CASSVRLAVAEQFF.